This T cell receptor beta chain comes out of a study of T cells in women clearing cervical HPV infection. Study details: Cases were women with histologically confirmed HPV16-related CIN3 or worse, including a couple of invasive cancers. Case blood was drawn when the lesion was first found; control blood after infection became undetectable.

Whole-study findings and limits: Timing of associations relative to infection is unclear; T-cell subsets were not isolated. TRBV6-7 relative abundance averaged 0.11% in cases and under 0.2% in controls.

Germline V gives CDR1 LNHDA, CDR2 SQIVND (reference sequence). The CDR3 is made up of 13 amino acids. Data came from immunoSEQ multiplex PCR; TCRdb stores just in-frame clones and leaves some out. Its table records around 30,000 clones. A note on this clone: Antigen specificity is unknown. Coverage ceases 3 residues before the CDR3 finishes, and the germline J gene fills in the end.

Sequencing input: blood buffy coat. This receptor was taken from a woman between 18 and 70 years old with a cervical HPV16 infection that either progressed to CIN3+ or cleared (not recorded which). The chain links TRBV19 to TRBJ2-3, with 7 bases that match TRBD1. CDR3 protein: CASSIGTDYTQYF. The part of the CDR3 DNA that was read is TGTGCCAGTAGTATCGGGACAGATTACACG.